The clone carrying this T cell receptor (beta chain) came up many times. Its antigen remains unidentified. The record originates from a study of shared clonotypes between healthy human individuals. For unsorted samples, genomic DNA was extracted from 75 million to 90 million PBMCs. Whole-study results and caveats: Only blood samples were collected, and tissue repertoires likely differ. Sharing of clonotypes among donors was expected to vary with sequencing depth.

Germline loops: CDR1 LNHDA, CDR2 SQIVND (reference sequence). After removal of 10 bases from V and 6 bases from J, the junction contained 6 bases not matched to a gene. The CDR3 is made up of 11 amino acids. Clones were sequenced by immunoSEQ multiplex PCR, and TCRdb holds only the in-frame ones, with some missing. In the table there are 75,000 to 100,000 clones, around half of which are singletons. The V call is TRBV19, the J call TRBJ2-7, with 7 positions matching TRBD2. The sequence derives from a woman between 35 and 50 years old in good health. Some clones in this sample may be carry-over from other donors' samples. Sequencing was done on a sample of PBMCs. The CDR3 spells CATRGGGEQYF. In DNA form, the CDR3 reads TGTGCCACCCGGGGCGGGGGCGAGCAGTACTTC.